This TCR beta chain was recorded in a study of blood T cell repertoires in COVID-19. Only in-frame clones appear in the TCRdb table, and some are missing; sequencing was by immunoSEQ multiplex PCR. The table has 150,000 or so clones, about four fifths seen once. The V end was cut by 6 bases, the J end by 3 bases, with 10 bases between. This CDR3 spans 13 amino acids. The source is an older woman who had recovered from COVID-19. Sequencing input: PBMCs or T cells enriched from blood (not recorded which). The chain has TRBV12-3 or TRBV12-4 and TRBJ2-3, with D maybe TRBD2 (5 bases). The CDR3 region is CASRRDSTDTQYF. The DNA for the CDR3 is TGTGCCAGCAGGAGGGATTCGACAGATACGCAGTATTTT.